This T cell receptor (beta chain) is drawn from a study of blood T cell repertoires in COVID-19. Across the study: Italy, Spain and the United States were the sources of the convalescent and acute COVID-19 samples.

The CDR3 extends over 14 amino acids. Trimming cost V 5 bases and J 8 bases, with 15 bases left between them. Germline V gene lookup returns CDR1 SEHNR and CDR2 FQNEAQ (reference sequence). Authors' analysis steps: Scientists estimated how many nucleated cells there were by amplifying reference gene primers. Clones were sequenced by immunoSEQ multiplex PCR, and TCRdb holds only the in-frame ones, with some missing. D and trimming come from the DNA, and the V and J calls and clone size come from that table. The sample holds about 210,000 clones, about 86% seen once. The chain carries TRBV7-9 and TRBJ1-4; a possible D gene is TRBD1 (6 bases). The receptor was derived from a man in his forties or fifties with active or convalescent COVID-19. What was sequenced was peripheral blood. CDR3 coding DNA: TGTGCCAGCAGCCTAGGGAACAGGGAGGAAAAACTGTTTTTT. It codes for CASSLGNREEKLFF.